These 30 T cell receptor beta chains originate from one sample sequenced in a study of long-term antiretroviral therapy in people with HIV. The libraries were made with immunoSEQ v3.0 at survey level. Some clones are missing from TCRdb's copy, which holds only in-frame ones; the method was immunoSEQ multiplex PCR. The sample holds around 26,000 clones, about 88% seen once. Source: unsorted PBMCs, taken roughly 2.7 years after starting antiretroviral therapy. These receptors were obtained from a man in his forties with HIV.

The chain is built from TRBV11-2 and TRBJ2-2; the D gene is possibly TRBD2 (5 bases). The CDR3 has 18 residues. The V gene's germline CDR1 is SGHAT and CDR2 FQNNGV. Deletions cut 4 bases from V and 1 base from J, with 19 bases between. The CDR3 DNA reads as TGTGCCAGCAGCTCCCTTAGTGGGGAGCTTCGGAACACCGGGGAGCTGTTTTTT. This sequence encodes CASSSLSGELRNTGELFF.

This sequence joins TRBV30 and TRBJ2-1, with 12 bases identical to TRBD2. CDR3 length: 19 amino acids. Germline loops: CDR1 GTSNPN, CDR2 SVGIG (reference sequence). V dropped 3 bases and J dropped 2; count of bases not matched to a gene: 14. The CDR3 protein is CAWRFGTSGQQNTYNEQFF. The CDR3 coding sequence is TGTGCCTGGAGGTTTGGGACTAGCGGGCAGCAGAATACCTACAATGAGCAGTTCTTC.

This chain uses TRBV29-1 with TRBJ2-5; TRBD2 might be the D (5 bases). CDR1 is SQVTM, CDR2 ANQGSEA, per germline. V was cut by 4 bases and J by 4 bases, with 13 bases left in between. This CDR3 region has 13 residues. The CDR3 loop reads CSVVSRVLETQYF. The CDR3, as DNA: TGCAGCGTTGTGTCGCGGGTGTTAGAGACCCAGTACTTC.

This chain links TRBV6-5 with TRBJ1-1, with D maybe TRBD1 (6 bases). Per the germline V gene, CDR1 is MNHEY and CDR2 is SVGAGI. Trimming took off 2 bases at V and 6 bases at J, with 13 bases between the two ends. CDR3 length: 14 residues. This CDR3 is CASSYRQVEAEAFF. CDR3 DNA sequence: TGTGCCAGCAGTTACCGACAGGTGGAGGCTGAAGCTTTCTTT.

The CDR3 region has the DNA TGCGCCAGCAGTCAATCGACCTTCACGGCTCCTAACTATGGCTACACCTTC. Protein sequence: CASSQSTFTAPNYGYTF. J is TRBJ1-2 and V is TRBV23-1; no definite D call. TRBV23-1 is an open reading frame whose function is uncertain. The germline V and J ends were trimmed by 0 bases and 0 bases, with 14 bases remaining between them. This CDR3 comprises 17 residues.

This chain joins TRBV28 and TRBJ2-7; D is unclear. The CDR3 length is 13 residues. The V gene's germline CDR1 is MDHEN and CDR2 SYDVKM. Trimming left V 5 bases short and J 2 bases short, with 10 bases between. CDR3 bases: TGTGCCAGCAGTCCGGCCGCGACCTACGAGCAGTACTTC. Translating it yields CASSPAATYEQYF.

The chain has TRBV5-1 and TRBJ1-2; the match to TRBD1 covers 7 bases. Germline CDR1 SGHRS, CDR2 YFSETQ. Unmatched junction bases numbered 8, after V lost 2 bases and J lost 4 bases. This CDR3 spans 15 amino acids. In nucleotides, the CDR3 is TGCGCCAGCAGCTTAACAGGGGCTCCACTCTATGGCTACACCTTC. Translating gives CASSLTGAPLYGYTF.

J is TRBJ1-2 and V is TRBV19; no clear D. Trimming cost V 7 bases and J 1 base, with 16 bases left between them. Germline V gives CDR1 LNHDA, CDR2 SQIVND (reference sequence). This CDR3 spans 15 amino acids. The CDR3: CASNSRSTVNYGYTF. The CDR3 DNA sequence: TGTGCCAGTAATTCAAGGAGTACTGTTAACTATGGCTACACCTTC.

V is TRBV19 and J is TRBJ1-1, with D unresolved. Germline assignment: CDR1 LNHDA and CDR2 SQIVND (reference sequence). The CDR3 has 15 residues. Trimming removed 5 bases from V and 1 base from J, with 14 bases in between. The CDR3 is CASSLGMGENTEAFF. DNA for the CDR3: TGTGCCAGTAGTTTGGGGATGGGAGAGAACACTGAAGCTTTCTTT.

This chain links TRBV7-3 with TRBJ2-2; D remains unclear. Germline V CDR1 and CDR2: SGHTA, FQGTGA. V shed 3 bases and J shed 4 bases, with 6 bases lying between them. This CDR3 has 13 amino acids. CDR3 amino acids: CASSFSGTGELFF. In DNA, the CDR3 is TGTGCCAGCAGCTTCAGTGGCACCGGGGAGCTGTTTTTT. The full variable domain, in which reference TRBV7-3 and TRBJ2-2 provide the parts outside the CDR3, is GAGVSQTPSNKVTEKGKYVELRCDPISGHTALYWYRQSLGQGPEFLIYFQGTGAADDSGLPNDRFFAVRPEGSVSTLKIQRTERGDSAVYLCASSFSGTGELFFGEGSRLTVL.

This clone was counted a single time. This chain connects TRBV6-4 to TRBJ2-3; D call uncertain. There are 13 residues in the CDR3. Germline V gives CDR1 MRHNA, CDR2 SNTAGT. The V end lost 4 bases, the J end lost 2 bases, and 7 bases lay between the germline ends. The CDR3 protein is CASSVGHTDTQYF. CDR3 bases: TGTGCCAGCAGTGTTGGCCACACAGATACGCAGTATTTT.

V is TRBV4-1 and J is TRBJ1-2; TRBD1 aligns across 7 bases. CDR1 is MGHRA and CDR2 is YSYEKL in the germline V gene. V lost 0 bases, J lost 5 bases, and 12 bases stayed unmatched. This CDR3 region has 17 residues. CDR3 region: CASSQDETGEARYGYTF. Here the CDR3 DNA reads TGCGCCAGCAGCCAAGACGAAACAGGGGAGGCCAGGTATGGCTACACCTTC.

The chain joins TRBV5-1 to TRBJ2-3; TRBD2 is a possible D gene (6 bases). V was clipped by 0 bases and J by 3 bases, with 14 bases between them. CDR1 SGHRS and CDR2 YFSETQ come from the germline V gene. The CDR3 sequence is 16 residues long. The DNA for the CDR3 is TGCGCCAGCAGCTTGGTGGCCCCAGGAGGGACAGATACGCAGTATTTT. This translates into CASSLVAPGGTDTQYF.

This chain links TRBV30 with TRBJ1-1; D perhaps matches TRBD1 (6 bases). This CDR3 contains 14 residues. Germline lookup yields CDR1 GTSNPN and CDR2 SVGIG (reference sequence). V lost 2 bases and J lost 4, with 14 bases in between. The DNA for the CDR3 is TGTGCCTGGAGTCCAGGGGTTAGTGTCACTGAAGCTTTCTTT. This gives the protein CAWSPGVSVTEAFF.

The chain combines TRBV7-8 with TRBJ1-2; TRBD1 is a possible D gene (6 bases). Germline assignment: CDR1 SGHVS and CDR2 FQNEAQ. CDR3 size: 15 residues. The ends were cut back, 4 bases at V and 5 bases at J, with 17 bases in the middle. The CDR3 here is CASSSGLTGLYGYTF. The DNA for the CDR3 is TGTGCCAGCAGCTCTGGCCTAACAGGGCTGTATGGCTACACCTTC.

The gene calls are TRBV4-2 and TRBJ2-1; 7 nucleotides align to TRBD2. The V gene's germline CDR1 is LGHNA and CDR2 YNFKEQ. Trimming cost V 4 bases and J 5 bases; bases outside gene matches: 17. The CDR3 is 18 amino acids. CDR3 sequence (DNA): TGTGCCAGCAGCCTCTATGGTCGTGAGCGGGAACGAGACAATGAGCAGTTCTTC. This gives the protein CASSLYGRERERDNEQFF.

This chain joins TRBV29-1 and TRBJ2-1; 8 bases map to TRBD2. This CDR3 region has 15 residues. Germline CDR1 SQVTM, CDR2 ANQGSEA. J gave up 1 base and V 3 bases, and 5 bases lay outside the gene matches. Here the CDR3 DNA reads TGCAGCGTTGATGGCGGGGGGCGTTCCTACAATGAGCAGTTCTTC. Translation: CSVDGGGRSYNEQFF.

V usage is TRBV27 and J usage is TRBJ1-5; no definite D call. Between the trimmed V and J ends, which lost 2 bases and 7 bases, there was a span of 12 bases. CDR3 length: 14 residues. Germline values: CDR1 MNHEY, CDR2 SMNVEV (reference sequence). CDR3 amino acids: CASSLGGVLQPQHF. The CDR3 region has the DNA TGTGCCAGCAGTTTAGGAGGAGTTCTGCAGCCCCAGCATTTT.

The chain combines TRBV9 with TRBJ1-1, with D maybe TRBD1 (5 bases). Trimming pared 5 bases from V and 4 bases from J, leaving 12 bases between. CDR1 and CDR2 from the germline V gene are SGDLS and YYNGEE. CDR3 length equals 13 residues. CDR3 in DNA: TGTGCCAGCAGTTTTGACCAGGGCACTGAAGCTTTCTTT. Translation gives CASSFDQGTEAFF.

The rearrangement joins TRBV19 to TRBJ1-1; 9 positions match TRBD1. CDR3 size: 15 residues. J gave up 3 bases and V 5 bases, and 7 bases lay outside the gene matches. The V gene's germline CDR1 is LNHDA and CDR2 SQIVND (reference sequence). Written as DNA, the CDR3 is TGTGCCAGTAGTTGGGACAGGGAAATTTACACTGAAGCTTTCTTT. Its protein product is CASSWDREIYTEAFF.

The chain couples TRBV28 to TRBJ2-7; 7 bases fit TRBD2. V lost 5 bases and J lost 0; bases outside the gene matches: 16. CDR1 MDHEN and CDR2 SYDVKM come from the germline V gene. This CDR3 is 18 amino acids long. Here the CDR3 DNA reads TGTGCCAGCAGTCCCTCCTGGAGGGCGGGGAGGGCCTCCTACGAGCAGTACTTC. Translated: CASSPSWRAGRASYEQYF.

This clone was detected only once. The chain carries TRBV10-3 and TRBJ1-4, with 7 nucleotides matching TRBD1. The V and J ends lost 2 bases and 7 bases, in that order; junction bases with no gene match: 1. Germline values: CDR1 ENHRY, CDR2 SYGVKD. The CDR3 contains 13 residues. The CDR3 spells CAISEDRVEKLFF. As DNA, the CDR3 is TGTGCCATCAGTGAGGACAGGGTTGAAAAACTGTTTTTT.

The chain joins TRBV27 to TRBJ1-5, with 12 positions matching TRBD1. The CDR3 has 15 residues. Germline loops: CDR1 MNHEY, CDR2 SMNVEV (reference sequence). Trimming took 6 bases from V and 6 from J; bases not matched to a gene: 6. CDR3: CASRSGTGGVQPQHF. CDR3 DNA: TGTGCCAGCAGATCCGGGACAGGGGGCGTTCAGCCCCAGCATTTT.

The chain joins TRBV5-5 to TRBJ2-1; D gene unclear. Trimming took off 2 bases at V and 0 bases at J, with 9 bases between the two ends. Germline-derived CDR1 and CDR2 are SGHKS and YYEKEE (reference sequence). The CDR3 is made up of 15 amino acids. Here the CDR3 reads CASSFRLSSYNEQFF. CDR3 nucleotide sequence: TGTGCCAGCAGCTTTCGCTTGAGCTCCTACAATGAGCAGTTCTTC.

The rearrangement uses TRBV6-6 and TRBJ2-7; D is uncertain. From germline, CDR1 is MNHNY and CDR2 SVGAGI (reference sequence). The CDR3 sequence is 13 residues long. Trimming took off 4 bases at V and 6 bases at J, with 13 bases between the two ends. The chain's CDR3 is CASSSDRAREQYF. For the CDR3, the DNA is TGTGCCAGCAGTTCGGACCGAGCTCGCGAGCAGTACTTC.

The chain has TRBV5-1 and TRBJ1-6, with 9 bases fitting TRBD1. Trimming took 0 bases from V and 8 from J; bases not matched to a gene: 6. The germline gives CDR1 SGHRS, CDR2 YFSETQ. The CDR3 has 16 residues. CDR3 sequence reads: CASSLGPTGGDSPLHF. DNA for the CDR3: TGCGCCAGCAGCTTGGGACCGACAGGGGGGGATTCACCCCTCCACTTT.

The sample holds one count of this clone. V usage is TRBV4-3 and J usage is TRBJ1-2; D is unresolved. V was trimmed by 0 bases and J by 8 bases, leaving 13 bases between them. The length of the CDR3 is 14 residues. From germline, CDR1 is LGHNA and CDR2 YSLEER. The DNA of the CDR3 is TGCGCCAGCAGCCAAGATGAGGGTATAGGCGGCTACACCTTC. Residues: CASSQDEGIGGYTF.

This clone has just one count. The CDR3 loop is CASSYLPERSYNEQFF. The CDR3 DNA reads TGTGCCAGCAGTTACCTTCCTGAGCGGAGCTACAATGAGCAGTTCTTC. The rearrangement joins TRBV6-5 to TRBJ2-1; D possibly corresponds to TRBD2 (5 bases). Per germline, CDR1 MNHEY and CDR2 SVGAGI. The ends were cut back, 2 bases at V and 3 bases at J, with 14 bases in the middle. The CDR3 spans 16 residues.

The chain combines TRBV28 with TRBJ1-2; 8 bases match TRBD1. Germline loops: CDR1 MDHEN, CDR2 SYDVKM. J lost 7 bases, V lost 6 bases, and 4 bases had no gene match. CDR3 length equals 12 residues. The CDR3, as DNA: TGTGCCAGCAGGCCAGGGGGCGGTGGCTACACCTTC. Its translation: CASRPGGGGYTF.

This clone appeared a few times. This rearrangement joins TRBV29-1 to TRBJ2-2; 10 nucleotides match TRBD1. The CDR3 extends over 16 amino acids. J gave up 5 bases and V 2 bases, and 8 bases lay outside the gene matches. Germline CDR1 SQVTM, CDR2 ANQGSEA. CDR3 DNA: TGCAGCGTTGAAACCGGGACAGGGGTCGGAACCGGGGAGCTGTTTTTT. Translating it yields CSVETGTGVGTGELFF.